This passage covers 18 T cell receptor beta chains from one sample sequenced in a study of post-analysis software for immune sequencing data. Antigens of these TCRs are unknown. Study-level results: When patients were compared with controls, a handful of TRBV segments were more frequent, TRBV5-6, TRBV5-1 and TRBV20-1 among them.

Each TCR beta cDNA library carried unique molecular identifiers. MiXCR, run by TCRdb on the PCR reads, gives a single entry per CDR3 protein. The repertoire holds about 500,000 distinct CDR3 sequences, with under 55% as singletons. The sample consisted of blood. The origin of the receptors is a girl under 18 with multiple sclerosis.

This clonotype has just a few counts. The chain has TRBV29-1 and TRBJ2-1, with TRBD2 identical over 12 bases. The V gene end was trimmed by 7 bases and the J gene end by 1 base; junction bases not matched to a gene: 2. The CDR3 sequence is 14 residues long. Per the germline V gene, CDR1 is SQVTM and CDR2 is ANQGSEA. CDR3 DNA sequence: TGCAGCGCAGGGACTAGCGGGTCCTACAATGAGCAGTTCTTC. Translated, it gives CSAGTSGSYNEQFF.

The rearrangement uses TRBV28 and TRBJ1-1, with unresolved D. There are 18 residues in the CDR3. CDR1 MDHEN and CDR2 SYDVKM come from the germline V gene. Between the trimmed V and J ends, which lost 2 bases and 0 bases, there was a span of 19 bases. The CDR3 region is CASSLQTSSGRMNTEAFF. The DNA for the CDR3 is TGTGCCAGCAGTTTACAGACGTCTTCAGGAAGGATGAACACTGAAGCTTTCTTT.

This clonotype was counted only a few times. The chain carries TRBV29-1 and TRBJ2-1, with D perhaps being TRBD1 or TRBD2 (6 bases each). V was trimmed by 5 bases and J by 6 bases, leaving 26 bases between them. Looked up from germline, CDR1 is SQVTM and CDR2 is ANQGSEA. There are 17 residues in the CDR3. This chain's CDR3 is CSVLVIRGDYSFNEQFF. The CDR3 DNA is TGCAGCGTTCTCGTAATTAGGGGGGATTATTCTTTCAATGAGCAGTTCTTC.

The CDR3 protein is CSVHSPSSYEQYF. In nucleotides, the CDR3 is TGCAGTGTCCACTCCCCCAGCTCCTACGAGCAGTACTTC. V usage is TRBV20-1 and J usage is TRBJ2-7; D unresolved. Trimming stripped 7 bases from V and 0 bases from J, with 13 bases between. Germline lookup yields CDR1 DFQATT and CDR2 SNEGSKA (reference sequence). The CDR3 has 13 residues.

V usage is TRBV3-1 and J usage is TRBJ2-7; no reliable D call. Trimming took off 0 bases at V and 9 bases at J, with 15 bases between the two ends. Germline-derived CDR1 and CDR2 are LGHDT and YNNKEL (reference sequence). The CDR3 consists of 14 residues. The CDR3 bases are TGTGCCAGCAGCCAAGATCTGGCACCCCAGGCGCAGTACTTC. Protein sequence: CASSQDLAPQAQYF.

This chain links TRBV7-2 with TRBJ2-1; unclear D gene. CDR1 and CDR2 (germline): SGHTA, FQGNSA. V was shortened by 2 bases and J by 5 bases, with 19 bases between the two germline ends. The length of the CDR3 is 17 residues. CDR3 in DNA: TGTGCCAGCAGCTTACTCTCAGGCGCGCGTGTGAACAATGAGCAGTTCTTC. It codes for CASSLLSGARVNNEQFF.

This chain links TRBV27 with TRBJ2-3; perhaps TRBD1 as D (6 bases). The V and J ends lost 6 bases and 2 bases respectively, with 15 bases between them. This CDR3 contains 15 residues. CDR1 is MNHEY, CDR2 SMNVEV, per germline (reference sequence). CDR3 protein: CASSPQGYATDTQYF. In DNA, the CDR3 is TGTGCCAGCAGCCCACAGGGTTATGCCACAGATACGCAGTATTTT.

The J gene is TRBJ2-3, the V gene TRBV5-1; D gene uncertain. Germline CDR1 reads SGHRS; CDR2 reads YFSETQ. The V end was cut by 0 bases, the J end by 2 bases, with 7 bases between. This CDR3 has 14 residues. CDR3 region: CASSLEQYTDTQYF. The CDR3 DNA follows: TGCGCCAGCAGCTTGGAGCAGTACACAGATACGCAGTATTTT. The full variable domain, in which reference TRBV5-1 and TRBJ2-3 provide the parts outside the CDR3, is KAGVTQTPRYLIKTRGQQVTLSCSPISGHRSVSWYQQTPGQGLQFLFEYFSETQRNKGNFPGRFSGRQFSNSRSEMNVSTLELGDSALYLCASSLEQYTDTQYFGPGTRLTVL.

The chain carries TRBV3-1 and TRBJ2-3; 10 nucleotides match TRBD2. V was pared by 3 bases and J by 4 bases, with 7 bases of the junction left unmatched. Germline CDR1 is LGHDT and CDR2 is YNNKEL (reference sequence). CDR3 size: 16 residues. CDR3 DNA sequence: TGTGCCAGCAGCCAGCTAGCGGGGGTTAGCGCAGATACGCAGTATTTT. Its protein product is CASSQLAGVSADTQYF.

This clonotype was found a few times. V usage is TRBV28 and J usage is TRBJ2-5; the D gene is possibly TRBD2 (6 bases). V was pared by 6 bases and J by 0 bases, with 14 bases between. The CDR3 consists of 15 residues. The germline gives CDR1 MDHEN, CDR2 SYDVKM. The CDR3 DNA is TGTGCCAGCAGCGGTGGGACTGCGTACCAAGAGACCCAGTACTTC. As protein: CASSGGTAYQETQYF.

The V call is TRBV3-1, the J call TRBJ2-5; TRBD2 agrees at 10 bases. The end of the DNA aligns better with TRBJ2-7, so the J call may be wrong. This CDR3 comprises 17 residues. Germline V lookup: CDR1 LGHDT, CDR2 YNNKEL (reference sequence). CDR3: CASSQDISSGRAGEQYF. CDR3 nucleotide sequence: TGTGCCAGCAGCCAAGATATCTCAAGCGGGAGGGCCGGCGAGCAGTACTTC.

This clonotype has more than one count but fewer than ten. The chain joins TRBV6-1 to TRBJ2-7; D is possibly TRBD2 (5 bases). V was shortened by 6 bases and J by 2 bases, with 14 bases between the two germline ends. The CDR3 has 14 residues. The germline CDR1 and CDR2 sequences are MNHNS and SASEGT. CDR3 in amino acids: CASSSTRGAYEQYF. In DNA, the CDR3 is TGTGCCAGCAGCTCTACCCGGGGAGCCTACGAGCAGTACTTC.

The chain links TRBV7-2 to TRBJ2-7; weak D call: TRBD2 (5 bases). CDR1 SGHTA and CDR2 FQGNSA come from the germline V gene. Between the trimmed V and J ends, which lost 3 bases and 7 bases, there was a span of 25 bases. The CDR3 covers 17 residues. CDR3 amino acids: CASSFFNVATPWREQYF. In DNA, the CDR3 is TGTGCCAGCAGCTTCTTTAATGTAGCGACCCCATGGCGGGAGCAGTACTTC.

The chain links TRBV2 to TRBJ2-1; 8 nucleotides match TRBD2. The CDR3 has 16 residues. Germline CDR1 and CDR2: SNHLY and FYNNEI. J lost 9 bases, V lost 5 bases, and 15 bases had no gene match. In DNA, the CDR3 is TGTGCCAGCAGTTACGGACTAGCCCTTATCCTTTCTGAGCAGTTCTTC. Translation: CASSYGLALILSEQFF. The full variable domain, with the rest looked up from reference TRBV2 and TRBJ2-1, is EPEVTQTPSHQVTQMGQEVILRCVPISNHLYFYWYRQILGQKVEFLVSFYNNEISEKSEIFDDQFSVERPDGSNFTLKIRSTKLEDSAMYFCASSYGLALILSEQFFGPGTRLTVL.

This clonotype occurred a few times. The V gene is TRBV5-1, the J gene TRBJ1-5; tentatively, D is TRBD1 (5 bases). Trimming took off 5 bases at V and 0 bases at J, with 12 bases between the two ends. From germline, CDR1 is SGHRS and CDR2 YFSETQ. The CDR3 covers 15 residues. The CDR3 bases are TGCGCCAGCAGGACAGCACCCGGTAGCAATCAGCCCCAGCATTTT. Translated: CASRTAPGSNQPQHF.

This clonotype showed up just a few times. The chain is built from TRBV29-1 and TRBJ2-3, with TRBD2 identical over 12 bases. The CDR3 runs 15 residues. From germline, CDR1 is SQVTM and CDR2 ANQGSEA. The junction had 5 bases not matched to a gene; V was cut back by 2 bases and J by 5 bases. The CDR3 sequence is CSVELGLAGLDTQYF. In DNA, the CDR3 is TGCAGCGTTGAATTAGGACTAGCGGGGCTAGATACGCAGTATTTT.

The gene calls are TRBV3-1 and TRBJ2-3, with D uncertain. Per the germline V gene, CDR1 is LGHDT and CDR2 is YNNKEL (reference sequence). The V end was cut by 0 bases, the J end by 1 base, with 5 bases between. The CDR3 is 14 amino acids. CDR3 nucleotide sequence: TGTGCCAGCAGCCAAGATTGGGGCACAGATACGCAGTATTTT. Translating it yields CASSQDWGTDTQYF.

This chain uses TRBV5-1 with TRBJ2-1; weak D call: TRBD1 (6 bases). CDR1 is SGHRS and CDR2 is YFSETQ in the germline V gene. This CDR3 is built from 11 residues. V dropped 2 bases and J dropped 12 bases, with 9 bases sitting between them. As DNA, the CDR3 is TGCGCCAGCAGCTTAGAGACAGGGCAGTTCTTC. It encodes CASSLETGQFF. The variable domain in full, completed from reference TRBV5-1 and TRBJ2-1, reads KAGVTQTPRYLIKTRGQQVTLSCSPISGHRSVSWYQQTPGQGLQFLFEYFSETQRNKGNFPGRFSGRQFSNSRSEMNVSTLELGDSALYLCASSLETGQFFGPGTRLTVL.